Following are 15 T cell receptor beta chains from one sample sequenced in a study of T-cell memory formation after mild COVID-19. Each CDR3 protein is one row after TCRdb ran MiXCR on the 5' RACE reads. The sample shows around 320,000 distinct CDR3 sequences, 15% to 20% of them seen only once. Material for sequencing was PBMCs or a T cell subset sorted from them (not recorded which). Receptors were obtained from a young man who had mild COVID-19 (a few samples of this study predate the infection). Cell type and time point are not known.

This clonotype has a handful of counts. CDR3 in amino acids: CASTRYPEAFF. As DNA, the CDR3 is TGTGCCAGCACCCGATACCCTGAAGCTTTCTTT. V gene TRBV12-3 or TRBV12-4 combines with J gene TRBJ1-1; unclear D gene. This CDR3 has 11 residues. V dropped 7 bases and J dropped 6 bases, with 9 bases sitting between them.

In its sample, this clonotype was seen a few times. CDR3 in DNA: TGCGCCAGCAGCGGGACAGGGGCCACCGGGGAGCTGTTTTTT. Residues: CASSGTGATGELFF. The chain joins TRBV5-1 to TRBJ2-2, with 10 bases fitting TRBD1. CDR3 size: 14 residues. The germline gives CDR1 SGHRS, CDR2 YFSETQ. V dropped 4 bases and J dropped 4; count of bases not matched to a gene: 1.

This clonotype turned up a few times. V is TRBV6-5 and J is TRBJ2-7; maybe TRBD1 (6 bases). The V end lost 10 bases, the J end lost 4 bases, and 11 bases lay between the germline ends. The CDR3 is 11 amino acids. The V gene's germline CDR1 is MNHEY and CDR2 SVGAGI. The CDR3 here is CATRGGYEQYF. CDR3 bases: TGTGCCACCCGAGGGGGTTACGAGCAGTACTTC.

The chain couples TRBV7-9 to TRBJ1-2; 8 bases line up with TRBD1. The CDR3 covers 15 residues. The germline V gene has CDR1 SEHNR and CDR2 FQNEAQ (reference sequence). V lost 0 bases to trimming and J lost 8 bases; unmatched junction nucleotides: 8. The CDR3 is CASSLASGQGDGYTF. CDR3 DNA sequence: TGTGCCAGCAGCTTAGCGTCCGGACAGGGCGACGGCTACACCTTC. The full variable domain, rest sourced from reference TRBV7-9 and TRBJ1-2, is DTGVSQNPRHKITKRGQNVTFRCDPISEHNRLYWYRQTLGQGPEFLTYFQNEAQLEKSRLLSDRFSAERPKGSFSTLEIQRTEQGDSAMYLCASSLASGQGDGYTFGSGTRLTVV.

This clonotype was seen a handful of times. V and J are TRBV5-1 and TRBJ1-5; possibly TRBD1 for D (6 bases). CDR3 length equals 15 residues. Germline-derived CDR1 and CDR2 are SGHRS and YFSETQ. V was cut by 1 base and J by 5 bases, with 13 bases left in between. The chain's CDR3 is CASSLRGTWDQPQHF. The CDR3 nucleotides read TGCGCCAGCAGCTTGAGAGGGACATGGGATCAGCCCCAGCATTTT.

This clonotype was seen more than once but under ten times. The chain employs TRBV7-9 and TRBJ2-7, with TRBD2 as a possible D gene (6 bases). The CDR3 loop spans 14 amino acids. Per germline, CDR1 SEHNR and CDR2 FQNEAQ (reference sequence). The germline V and J ends were trimmed by 4 bases and 5 bases, with 15 bases remaining between them. The CDR3 here is CASSSGRSGDEQYF. DNA of the CDR3: TGTGCCAGCAGCTCTGGGCGATCGGGGGACGAGCAGTACTTC.

The chain uses TRBV5-1 and TRBJ2-7, with D hard to call. Trimming removed 3 bases at V and 2 bases at J, with 12 bases between. The CDR3 covers 14 residues. Germline-derived CDR1 and CDR2 are SGHRS and YFSETQ. As DNA, the CDR3 is TGCGCCAGCAGCTCACAATACGGTGCCTACGAGCAGTACTTC. Translating it yields CASSSQYGAYEQYF.

The table lists this clonotype with a few counts. V and J are TRBV20-1 and TRBJ1-2; D gene unclear. Germline V gene lookup returns CDR1 DFQATT and CDR2 SNEGSKA (reference sequence). This CDR3 has 14 amino acids. V was pared by 0 bases and J by 4 bases, with 12 bases between. CDR3 protein: CSARERGTLYGYTF. The CDR3 DNA sequence: TGCAGTGCTAGAGAGCGGGGAACGCTCTATGGCTACACCTTC.

This chain links TRBV6-5 with TRBJ1-1; D unresolved. The germline CDR1 and CDR2 sequences are MNHEY and SVGAGI. The CDR3 runs 17 residues. Trimming took 0 bases from V and 3 from J, leaving 17 bases between them. This CDR3 reads CASSYSNDVGGDTEAFF. The CDR3 bases are TGTGCCAGCAGTTACTCGAACGACGTGGGTGGGGACACTGAAGCTTTCTTT.

This clonotype was counted only a few times. V gene TRBV5-5 combines with J gene TRBJ1-2; 9 bases line up with TRBD1. This CDR3 is 16 amino acids long. The V segment lost 4 bases and the J segment 2 bases; nucleotides outside the gene matches: 9. The germline V gene encodes CDR1 SGHKS and CDR2 YYEKEE (reference sequence). CDR3 DNA: TGTGCCAGCAGCATCGGGACAGGGAGCGGGAACTATGGCTACACCTTC. It encodes CASSIGTGSGNYGYTF.

The DNA of the CDR3 is TGCGCCAGCAGCCAAGAATTGCACGCGGGGGGCCTCTCTGGGGCCAACGTCCTGACTTTC. As protein: CASSQELHAGGLSGANVLTF. J is TRBJ2-6 and V is TRBV4-3; 8 nucleotides align to TRBD2. After removal of 0 bases from V and 0 bases from J, the junction contained 10 bases not matched to a gene. This CDR3 contains 20 residues. Germline V gene lookup returns CDR1 LGHNA and CDR2 YSLEER.

This clonotype has ten or more counts. The genes are TRBV2 and TRBJ2-7; D not resolved. Germline loops: CDR1 SNHLY, CDR2 FYNNEI. This CDR3 comprises 11 residues. The V end was cut by 5 bases, the J end by 0 bases, with 2 bases between. CDR3 DNA: TGTGCCAGCAGTTACTCCTACGAGCAGTACGTC. Translating it yields CASSYSYEQYV.

The rearrangement uses TRBV5-1 and TRBJ1-5; D is ambiguous. The germline V gene has CDR1 SGHRS and CDR2 YFSETQ. The CDR3 loop spans 17 amino acids. Trimming shortened V by 4 bases and J by 0 bases, and 17 bases separated the two germline ends. The CDR3 DNA is TGCGCCAGCAGCCCCCCACCCGACATGAATAGCAATCAGCCCCAGCATTTT. It is translated as CASSPPPDMNSNQPQHF.

This clonotype has a handful of counts. The rearrangement uses TRBV7-3 and TRBJ1-1, with D unclear. CDR3 length: 14 residues. The V end was cut by 2 bases, the J end by 1 base, with 8 bases between. Germline V lookup: CDR1 SGHTA, CDR2 FQGTGA. CDR3 amino acids: CASSLDGTNTEAFF. CDR3 in DNA: TGTGCCAGCAGCTTAGACGGCACGAACACTGAAGCTTTCTTT. The full variable domain, rest sourced from reference TRBV7-3 and TRBJ1-1, is GAGVSQTPSNKVTEKGKYVELRCDPISGHTALYWYRQSLGQGPEFLIYFQGTGAADDSGLPNDRFFAVRPEGSVSTLKIQRTERGDSAVYLCASSLDGTNTEAFFGQGTRLTVV.

Only a few counts were recorded for this clonotype. The gene calls are TRBV4-3 and TRBJ1-4; D may be TRBD1 (6 bases). Germline V gives CDR1 LGHNA, CDR2 YSLEER. The CDR3 is 15 residues long. Trimming took off 1 base at V and 8 bases at J, with 14 bases between the two ends. CDR3 residues: CASSQAGGSGEKLFF. CDR3 sequence (DNA): TGCGCCAGCAGCCAAGCGGGGGGCTCGGGGGAAAAACTGTTTTTT.